Listed below are T cell receptor beta chains from one sample, sequenced in a study of CD8+ T cells in alopecia areata. Method: immunoSEQ multiplex PCR; TCRdb's copy keeps in-frame clones and lacks some. The sample has fewer than 150,000 clones, 55% to 65% seen once. The sample taken for sequencing was CD4+ T cells sorted from blood. The receptors originated from a human donor in good health. CDR3s include the opening cysteine and the closing phenylalanine or tryptophan. Fields, in order: D gene, V gene, clone size, J gene, CDR3 protein, CDR3 DNA. D genes are given only for firm matches. Only part of the rows carry a size: once, few, many, or a class if the clone is expanded.

D gene: NA
V gene: TRBV6-5
clone size: few
J gene: TRBJ1-6
CDR3 protein: CASRPPGVQNSPLHF
CDR3 DNA: TGTGCCAGCAGACCCCCGGGGGTTCAAAATTCACCCCTCCACTTT

D gene: NA
V gene: TRBV12-5
clone size: NA
J gene: TRBJ2-2
CDR3 protein: CASGLEASELFF
CDR3 DNA: TGTGCTAGTGGTTTGGAAGCATCGGAGCTGTTTTTT

D gene: TRBD1
V gene: TRBV6-5
clone size: NA
J gene: TRBJ1-2
CDR3 protein: CASSSPGQGVGYTF
CDR3 DNA: TGTGCCAGCAGTTCTCCGGGACAGGGGGTGGGCTACACCTTC

D gene: NA
V gene: TRBV5-1
clone size: NA
J gene: TRBJ2-7
CDR3 protein: CASSPEIRLWRLDEQYF
CDR3 DNA: TGCGCCAGCAGCCCGGAGATACGCCTCTGGCGGTTGGACGAGCAGTACTTC

D gene: NA
V gene: TRBV29-1
clone size: NA
J gene: TRBJ2-1
CDR3 protein: CSVEDLRQYNEQFF
CDR3 DNA: TGCAGCGTTGAAGATCTTCGGCAGTACAATGAGCAGTTCTTC

D gene: NA
V gene: TRBV5-1
clone size: NA
J gene: TRBJ2-7
CDR3 protein: CASSWAPSRGYEQYF
CDR3 DNA: TGCGCCAGCAGCTGGGCCCCCTCCAGGGGCTACGAGCAGTACTTC

D gene: TRBD1
V gene: TRBV30
clone size: NA
J gene: TRBJ2-4
CDR3 protein: CAWSTWTGDRYIQYF
CDR3 DNA: TGTGCCTGGAGTACGTGGACAGGTGATCGATACATTCAGTACTTC

D gene: NA
V gene: TRBV30
clone size: NA
J gene: TRBJ2-2
CDR3 protein: CAWWAPPTNTGELFF
CDR3 DNA: TGTGCCTGGTGGGCCCCCCCGACGAACACCGGGGAGCTGTTTTTT

D gene: TRBD2
V gene: TRBV5-6
clone size: once
J gene: TRBJ2-3
CDR3 protein: CASSLGLAGLSSTDTQYF
CDR3 DNA: TGTGCCAGCAGCCTGGGACTAGCGGGGTTATCTAGCACAGATACGCAGTATTTT

D gene: TRBD1
V gene: TRBV5-6
clone size: NA
J gene: TRBJ2-6
CDR3 protein: CASSPEAGGAGANVLTF
CDR3 DNA: TGTGCCAGCAGCCCCGAAGCAGGGGGAGCTGGGGCCAACGTCCTGACTTTC

D gene: NA
V gene: TRBV19
clone size: once
J gene: TRBJ2-4
CDR3 protein: CASSGEGQVITQGIQYF
CDR3 DNA: TGTGCCAGTAGCGGGGAGGGACAGGTCATAACCCAGGGCATTCAGTACTTC

D gene: TRBD2
V gene: TRBV12-5
clone size: NA
J gene: TRBJ2-7
CDR3 protein: CASGLRIAGGPYEQYF
CDR3 DNA: TGTGCTAGTGGTTTGCGGATAGCGGGGGGGCCCTACGAGCAGTACTTC